Sequencing of this TCR beta chain was carried out in a study of shared clonotypes between healthy human individuals. The repertoire was sequenced with immunoSEQ multiplex PCR; TCRdb's copy has only in-frame clones and lacks some. The sample consists of 2 million to 2.5 million clones, less than 95% of them appearing once. The sample was naive CD4+ T cells from PBMCs. Subset in this sample: CD45RA+ positively selected. The clonotype originates from a man between 18 and 29 years old in good health. Some clones in this sample may be carry-over from other donors' samples.

CDR3 coding DNA: TGTGCCATCAGCCCTACTAGCGGGAGGGCCCAAGTGTCTCCAGATACGCAGTATTTT. The encoded protein is CAISPTSGRAQVSPDTQYF. The V and J genes are TRBV10-3 and TRBJ2-3; TRBD2 matches 13 bases. CDR3 length: 19 amino acids. Germline V gene data show CDR1 as ENHRY and CDR2 as SYGVKD. V shed 6 bases and J 4 bases; nucleotides not matched to a gene: 16.